The text below deals with one T cell receptor (beta chain). Which antigen it targets is not known. The sample holds no much larger clone one base away, and base qualities are not on file. Patients with autoimmune disease history or receiving systemic immunosuppression were excluded from the trial. In every dose cohort, peripheral blood was drawn for TCR sequencing at baseline, cycle 4 day 1, and cycle 7 day 1. Samples were obtained from an open-label, multicenter, first-in-human phase I dose-escalation trial of ivuxolimab. Adults with locally advanced or metastatic melanoma, renal cell, hepatocellular, or head and neck squamous cell carcinoma were enrolled in the trial. CD4+ and CD8+ T cells were sorted separately from peripheral blood before TCR sequencing. These data come from a study of OX40 agonist ivuxolimab in advanced cancers. About the study as a whole: Ivuxolimab was an agonistic, fully human IgG2 monoclonal antibody directed against OX40 (CD134), a costimulatory receptor. The purpose of peripheral TCRbeta sequencing was to test whether ivuxolimab changed TCR sequence diversity and led to clonal T-cell expansion. Prior anti-PD-1, anti-PD-L1 or anti-CTLA-4 therapy was permitted, and checkpoint inhibitors had been received by about 44% of dose-escalation patients. The monotherapy dose-escalation portion (N ≈ 56 patients) of the phase I ivuxolimab trial is reported in the paper. Partial responses occurred in three dose-escalation patients: two with cutaneous melanoma and one with hepatocellular carcinoma. Among the 52 dose-escalation patients, some 19 had hepatocellular carcinoma, some 15 melanoma, 9 renal cell carcinoma and 9 head and neck cancer. The dose-escalation cohort was over 70% male with a mean age of approximately 60 years, ranging from roughly 23 to 90. Intravenous ivuxolimab was administered to patients every 2 weeks at six dose levels: 0.01, 0.1, 0.3, 1.5, 3 and 10 mg/kg. Results and caveats for the whole study, not just this receptor: At doses from 0.1 to 3.0 mg/kg, clonal expansion was seen in both CD4+ and CD8+ blood T cells between baseline and week 6. Antigen specificity was not determined for the clonally expanded peripheral T cells. Low levels of normalized T-cell clonal expansion were also seen in some patients who did not respond. Partial responders in the 0.1-3.0 mg/kg groups had among the lowest normalized peripheral clonal expansion, especially among CD8+ T cells. After ivuxolimab, CD8+ T cells had more expanded clones than CD4+ T cells on average.

Genomic DNA was isolated from the sorted cells so that the TCRbeta CDR3 region could be sequenced. The immunoSEQ Assay was used to sequence the TCRbeta CDR3 regions. TCRdb mirrors the immuneACCESS table, restricted to in-frame sequences. Some clones are absent from its copies; in checked studies, under half trace to an unresolved V gene, and the reason for the others is unknown. In this sample the table shows around 29,000 clones, 70% to 90% of which occur a single time. About a fifth of the sample is taken by the ten largest. Trimming removed 4 bases from V and 8 bases from J; the gene matches leave 10 bases unexplained. The germline V gene supplies CDR1 SGHVS and CDR2 FNYEAQ. The CDR3 covers 16 residues, taking in both the cysteine and the phenylalanine. The read is trimmed to its CDR3 DNA, 48 bases read in frame from base 1.

The rearrangement joined TRBV7-6 to TRBJ2-2; 10 central nucleotides agree with TRBD1. The sequencing here drew on CD4+ or CD8+ T cells sorted from blood, taken in a trial of the OX40 agonist ivuxolimab. This receptor was taken from an adult with an advanced solid tumor such as melanoma, head and neck, liver or kidney cancer. The DNA sequence is TGTGCCAGCAGCTCACCCCGACAGGGGGCTGGTGGGGAGCTGTTTTTT. This translates into CASSSPRQGAGGELFF.